Each of the 17 T cell receptor beta chains below was sequenced from the same sample in a study of T cell clonality in common variable immunodeficiency. This table comes from immunoSEQ multiplex PCR, and its TCRdb copy is limited to in-frame clones, with some not included. This sample has around 30,000 clones and no singletons, with 3.5% to 4.5% in the ten largest. Sequencing input: peripheral blood mononuclear cells. Receptors were obtained from a person between 18 and 75 years old in good health.

As for this clone: The CDR3 extends 3 residues past the end of the read, so its final part is completed from the germline J gene. This rearrangement joins TRBV11-2 to TRBJ2-1, with 7 bases lining up with TRBD1. Germline values: CDR1 SGHAT, CDR2 FQNNGV. The trim removed 1 base at V and 6 bases at J, leaving 6 bases unmatched. There are 15 residues in the CDR3. CDR3: CASSLVGGAGNEQFF. The DNA read from the CDR3 is TGTGCCAGCAGCTTAGTAGGGGGCGCAGGCAATGAG.

This clone was detected many times. The CDR3 end is not reached by the read, which stops 3 residues before it; the germline J gene fills it in. The chain uses TRBV6-2 or TRBV6-3 and TRBJ2-5; the match to TRBD1 covers 8 bases. CDR3 length: 14 amino acids. CDR1 is MNHEY, CDR2 SVGEGT, per germline. V trimming: 4 bases; J trimming: 2 bases; junction bases outside the gene matches: 3. CDR3 amino acids: CASSWDRLQETQYF. The CDR3 DNA, read in part, is TGTGCCAGCAGTTGGGACAGGCTGCAAGAGACC.

The sample holds many counts of this clone. The read comes to an end 3 residues before the CDR3 does, leaving the germline J gene to fill in the end. V usage is TRBV2 and J usage is TRBJ1-1; D gene uncertain. V lost 6 bases, J lost 3 bases, and 8 bases lay in between. This CDR3 contains 12 residues. Germline V CDR1 and CDR2: SNHLY, FYNNEI. Partial CDR3 DNA: TGTGCCAGCAGCTATATGGACACTGAA. Residues: CASSYMDTE. The whole CDR3 reads CASSYMDTEAFF.

In this sample, this clone turned up many times. The read terminates 3 residues ahead of where the CDR3 ends, so the germline J gene completes it. The rearrangement joins TRBV20-1 to TRBJ2-1, with 7 bases identical to TRBD2. CDR3 size: 12 residues. V dropped 8 bases and J dropped 4; count of bases not matched to a gene: 5. Germline CDR1 reads DFQATT; CDR2 reads SNEGSKA (reference sequence). The sequenced CDR3 bases are TGCAGTTTAGCGGGCGTTTACAATGAG. It yields the protein CSLAGVYNE. The whole CDR3 reads CSLAGVYNEQFF.

Concerning this clone: The CDR3 extends 3 residues past the end of the read, so its final part is completed from the germline J gene. V is TRBV7-2 and J is TRBJ2-4, with a possible D match to TRBD1 (5 bases). CDR3 length equals 13 residues. CDR1 SGHTA and CDR2 FQGNSA come from the germline V gene. CDR3 residues: CASSLGQGRSQYF. The sequenced part of the CDR3 DNA is TGTGCCAGCAGCTTAGGGCAGGGAAGGAGT.

The table lists this clone with many counts. The CDR3 is cut off 3 residues early in the read; its end comes from the germline J gene. The V and J genes are TRBV19 and TRBJ2-7; 7 bases are shared with TRBD2. Germline CDR1 LNHDA, CDR2 SQIVND (reference sequence). V shed 6 bases and J 0 bases; nucleotides not matched to a gene: 11. This CDR3 spans 16 amino acids. The CDR3 region is CASSYSPAGVSYEQYF. The sequenced part of the CDR3 DNA is TGTGCCAGTAGCTATTCGCCGGCGGGGGTCTCCTACGAG.

This clone has at least ten counts. Read coverage stops 3 residues before the CDR3 terminus; the germline J gene supplies the remainder. The chain couples TRBV20-1 to TRBJ2-7; 9 nucleotides line up with TRBD2. The CDR3 runs 15 residues. Germline trimming cut 0 bases from V and 0 bases from J; bases unmatched to any gene: 3. The germline CDR1 and CDR2 sequences are DFQATT and SNEGSKA (reference sequence). The CDR3 loop reads CSARDSLAGSYEQYF. CDR3 DNA (partial): TGCAGTGCTAGAGACTCACTAGCGGGCTCCTACGAG.

This clone was counted ten times or more. The read falls 3 residues short of the CDR3 end, and the missing part is taken from the germline J gene. The chain carries TRBV5-1 and TRBJ1-6; 9 bases fit TRBD1. Unmatched junction bases numbered 5, after V lost 4 bases and J lost 9 bases. The CDR3 length is 14 residues. Germline CDR1 is SGHRS and CDR2 is YFSETQ. CDR3 region: CASSLGQGGSPLHF. CDR3 bases read: TGCGCCAGCAGCCTGGGACAGGGAGGTTCACCC.

This clone was seen many times. The read terminates 3 residues before the CDR3 end, so the remaining end is supplied by the germline J gene. The J gene is TRBJ1-4, the V gene TRBV20-1, with a possible D match to TRBD1 (5 bases). V was pared by 5 bases and J by 7 bases, with 11 bases between. This CDR3 contains 12 residues. Germline assignment: CDR1 DFQATT and CDR2 SNEGSKA (reference sequence). CDR3 bases read: TGCAGTGCTGCGCGGGGGGGTGAAAAA. It specifies CSAARGGEK. The complete CDR3 reads CSAARGGEKLFF.

This clone occurred many times. The CDR3 end falls 3 residues outside the read, so it is completed with the germline J gene. J is TRBJ1-5 and V is TRBV12-3 or TRBV12-4; possible D gene TRBD1, 5 bases. This CDR3 is built from 14 residues. Trimming shortened V by 3 bases and J by 5 bases, and 11 bases separated the two germline ends. The sequenced CDR3 bases are TGTGCCAGCAGTTTCGGGGGGAGACATCAGCCC. Residues: CASSFGGRHQP. The complete CDR3 reads CASSFGGRHQPQHF.

This clone was seen ten or more times. Read sequence stops 3 residues before the CDR3 end, and the germline J gene provides the missing end. The genes are TRBV18 and TRBJ1-2; D is possibly TRBD1 (6 bases). Germline V gives CDR1 KGHSH, CDR2 LQKENI. CDR3 size: 15 residues. The V end lost 3 bases, the J end lost 6 bases, and 17 bases lay between the germline ends. The covered CDR3 bases are TGTGCCAGCTCACCCCAGACAGGTTCCGCAGATGGC. Amino acids: CASSPQTGSADG. The full CDR3 protein reads CASSPQTGSADGYTF. Complete variable domain (other parts from reference TRBV18 and TRBJ1-2): NAGVMQNPRHLVRRRGQEARLRCSPMKGHSHVYWYRQLPEEGLKFMVYLQKENIIDESGMPKERFSAEFPKEGPSILRIQQVVRGDSAAYFCASSPQTGSADGYTFGSGTRLTVV.

This clone was observed a few times. The read halts 3 residues ahead of the CDR3 end, with the missing end drawn from the germline J gene. The gene calls are TRBV7-2 and TRBJ2-3, with TRBD2 identical over 8 bases. The trim removed 4 bases at V and 6 bases at J, leaving 9 bases unmatched. The CDR3 has 15 residues. The germline gives CDR1 SGHTA, CDR2 FQGNSA. The CDR3 loop reads CASSYQSGGGDTQYF. The DNA read from the CDR3 is TGTGCCAGCAGCTACCAAAGCGGGGGAGGGGATACG. Variable domain in full (rest from reference TRBV7-2 and TRBJ2-3): GAGVSQSPSNKVTEKGKDVELRCDPISGHTALYWYRQSLGQGLEFLIYFQGNSAPDKSGLPSDRFSAERTGGSVSTLTIQRTQQEDSAVYLCASSYQSGGGDTQYFGPGTRLTVL.

This clone appeared many times. The CDR3 end falls 3 residues outside the read, so it is completed with the germline J gene. This rearrangement joins TRBV20-1 to TRBJ2-3; 10 nucleotides agree with TRBD2. The CDR3 spans 22 residues. The V gene's germline CDR1 is DFQATT and CDR2 SNEGSKA (reference sequence). Trimming took 0 bases from V and 2 from J; bases not matched to a gene: 23. CDR3 sequence: CSARDPAPTGTSVVRFTDTQYF. The sequenced CDR3 bases are TGCAGTGCTAGAGACCCGGCCCCCACAGGGACTAGCGTCGTGCGGTTCACAGATACG.

This clone was recorded many times. Read data end 3 residues before the CDR3 end; the end is taken from the germline J gene. The chain recombines TRBV12-3 or TRBV12-4 with TRBJ1-5; the D is unclear. V was pared by 4 bases and J by 1 base, with 14 bases between. The CDR3 totals 16 residues. CDR3 bases read: TGTGCCAGCAGTTCCCCCTATGCTGTGAGCAATCAGCCC. This sequence encodes CASSSPYAVSNQP. The full-length CDR3 reads as CASSSPYAVSNQPQHF.

The sample holds many counts of this clone. The CDR3 end falls 3 residues outside the read, so it is completed with the germline J gene. The chain links TRBV30 to TRBJ2-2; no clear D gene. CDR3 length: 12 amino acids. The germline V gene has CDR1 GTSNPN and CDR2 SVGIG (reference sequence). V gave up 0 bases and J gave up 7 bases, with 6 bases separating them. The CDR3 loop is CAWSVQNGELFF. The sequenced CDR3 bases are TGTGCCTGGAGTGTCCAGAACGGGGAG.

This clone was observed at least ten times. The missing CDR3 end, 3 residues past where the read stops, is filled in from the germline J gene. The V gene is TRBV4-1, the J gene TRBJ1-5; D gene unclear. The CDR3 has 16 residues. CDR1 is MGHRA and CDR2 is YSYEKL in the germline V gene. V was trimmed by 2 bases and J by 4 bases, leaving 15 bases between them. The part of the CDR3 DNA that was read is TGCGCCAGCAGCCAAACCACCCTTCGGGGTAATCAGCCC. Residues: CASSQTTLRGNQP. The complete CDR3 protein is CASSQTTLRGNQPQHF.

Many counts were recorded for this clone. The observed sequence ends 3 residues before the CDR3 terminus, with the missing tail filled in from the germline J gene. The V call is TRBV20-1, the J call TRBJ2-4; 8 bases agree with TRBD1. The CDR3 contains 11 residues. Looked up from germline, CDR1 is DFQATT and CDR2 is SNEGSKA (reference sequence). The part of the CDR3 DNA that was read is TGCAGTGCTCCGACAGGGGATGGT. It specifies CSAPTGDG. The complete CDR3 reads CSAPTGDGQYF.